This T cell receptor beta chain is drawn from a study of blood T cell repertoires in COVID-19. On the study more broadly: There were acute and convalescent COVID-19 samples, and they came from the United States, Italy and Spain. Sources were T cells, B-cell-depleted T cells, or PBMCs; the material itself was cDNA or gDNA.

The V and J ends lost 4 bases and 9 bases respectively, with 22 bases between them. This CDR3 is 15 amino acids long. Germline V gives CDR1 SGHTA, CDR2 FQGNSA. The assay was immunoSEQ multiplex PCR, and TCRdb's table has in-frame clones only and misses some. The sample records 100,000 to 150,000 clones, more than 60% being singletons. The V gene is TRBV7-2, the J gene TRBJ2-7; D perhaps matches TRBD2 (6 bases). The sequence was collected from a woman in her seventies with acute or convalescent COVID-19. Specimen: peripheral blood. The CDR3 sequence: CASSSRAGTLLGQYF. CDR3 sequence (DNA): TGTGCCAGCAGCTCTAGGGCCGGGACTCTTTTGGGGCAGTACTTC.